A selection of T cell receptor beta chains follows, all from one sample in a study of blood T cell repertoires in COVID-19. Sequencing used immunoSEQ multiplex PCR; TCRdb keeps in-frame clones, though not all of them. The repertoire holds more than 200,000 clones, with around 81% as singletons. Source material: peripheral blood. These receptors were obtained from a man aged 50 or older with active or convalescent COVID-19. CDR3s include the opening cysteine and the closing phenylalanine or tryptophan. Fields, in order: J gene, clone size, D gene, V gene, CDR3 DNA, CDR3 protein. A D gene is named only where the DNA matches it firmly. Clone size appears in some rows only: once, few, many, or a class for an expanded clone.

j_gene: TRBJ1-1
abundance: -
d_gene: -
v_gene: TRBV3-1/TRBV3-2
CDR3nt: TGTGCCAGCAGCCACCGGGATAGTAGGACTGAAGCTTTCTTT
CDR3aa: CASSHRDSRTEAFF

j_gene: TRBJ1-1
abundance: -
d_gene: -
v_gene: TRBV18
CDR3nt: TGTGCCAGCTCTCGGAACCCCTCGGGAGACACTGAAGCTTTCTTT
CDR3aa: CASSRNPSGDTEAFF

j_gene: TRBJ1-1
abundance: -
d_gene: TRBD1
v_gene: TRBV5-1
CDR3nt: TGCGCCAGTCGACAGGGCCCGAACACTGAAGCTTTCTTT
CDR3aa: CASRQGPNTEAFF

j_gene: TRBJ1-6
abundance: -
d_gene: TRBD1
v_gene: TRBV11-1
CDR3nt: TGTGCCAGCAGCCTGGGACAGGGAACAGTTAATTCACCCCTCCACTTT
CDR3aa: CASSLGQGTVNSPLHF

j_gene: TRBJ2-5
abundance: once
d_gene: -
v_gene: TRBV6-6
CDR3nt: TGTGCCAGCAGTTACTCCCCCCGGACAGTAGAGACCCAGTACTTC
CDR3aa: CASSYSPRTVETQYF

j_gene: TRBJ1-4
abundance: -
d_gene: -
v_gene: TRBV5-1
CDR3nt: TGCGCCAGCAGCTCCCAGGGAGGCGCAACTAATGAAAAACTGTTTTTT
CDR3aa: CASSSQGGATNEKLFF

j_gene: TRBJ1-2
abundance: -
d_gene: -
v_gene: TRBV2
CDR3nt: TGTGCCAGCACTAGCACAACCGGGAACCTCCATGGCTACACCTTC
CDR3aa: CASTSTTGNLHGYTF

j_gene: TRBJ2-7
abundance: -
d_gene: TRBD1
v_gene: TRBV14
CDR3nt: TGTGCCAGCAGCCCCCTCGGCAGGGGGAACTACGAGCAGTACTTC
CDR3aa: CASSPLGRGNYEQYF

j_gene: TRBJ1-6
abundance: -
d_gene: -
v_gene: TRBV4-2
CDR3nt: TGTGCCAGCAGCCCGACAGTGGGTGGTTCACCCCTCCACTTT
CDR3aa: CASSPTVGGSPLHF

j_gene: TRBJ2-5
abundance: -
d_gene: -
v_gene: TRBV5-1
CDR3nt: TGCGCCAGCAGCCTACTGTACCAAGAGACCCAGTACTTC
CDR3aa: CASSLLYQETQYF

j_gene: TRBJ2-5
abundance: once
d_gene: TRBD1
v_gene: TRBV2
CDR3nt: TGTGCCAGCAGTGATATTGGACAGGCCCAAGAGACCCAGTACTTC
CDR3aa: CASSDIGQAQETQYF

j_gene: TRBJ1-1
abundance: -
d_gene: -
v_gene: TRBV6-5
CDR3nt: TGTGCCAGCGGAGGGTCACCGAACACTGAAGCTTTCTTT
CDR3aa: CASGGSPNTEAFF

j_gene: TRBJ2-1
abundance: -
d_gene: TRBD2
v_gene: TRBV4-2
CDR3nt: TGTGCCAGCAGCCGACCGGGACTAGCGACCAATGAGCAGTTCTTC
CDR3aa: CASSRPGLATNEQFF

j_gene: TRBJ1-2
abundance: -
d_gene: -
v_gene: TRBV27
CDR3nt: TGTGCCAGCAGTTCTCGTGGGCGTGAGGGCTACACCTTC
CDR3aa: CASSSRGREGYTF

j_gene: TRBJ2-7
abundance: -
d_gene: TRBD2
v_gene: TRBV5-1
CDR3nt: TGCGCCAGCAGGGGGGCCGGGACTAGCAATCCCTACGAGCAGTACTTC
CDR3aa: CASRGAGTSNPYEQYF

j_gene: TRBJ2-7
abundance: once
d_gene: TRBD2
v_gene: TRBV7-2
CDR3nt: TGTGCCAGCAGCTTAAAATCAGCGGGGGGGCCCGTCGAGCAGTACTTC
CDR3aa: CASSLKSAGGPVEQYF

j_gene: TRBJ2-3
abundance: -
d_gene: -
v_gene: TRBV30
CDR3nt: TGTGCCTGGAGCATGGACAGCGGCCGGCCAGATACGCAGTATTTT
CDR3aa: CAWSMDSGRPDTQYF

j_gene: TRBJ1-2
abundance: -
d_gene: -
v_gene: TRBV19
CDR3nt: TGTGCCAGTAAAGAAGACAGAACAGGTCGCTATGGCTACACCTTC
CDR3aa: CASKEDRTGRYGYTF

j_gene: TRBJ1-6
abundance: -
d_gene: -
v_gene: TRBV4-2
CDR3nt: TGTGCCAGCAGCCAAGAGAGCCCCAGGGGCTCCTATAATTCACCCCTCCACTTT
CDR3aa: CASSQESPRGSYNSPLHF

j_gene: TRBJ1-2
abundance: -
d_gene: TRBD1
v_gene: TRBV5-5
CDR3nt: TGTGCCAGCAGCATAGGGACAGGGGGATTTAACTATGGCTACACCTTC
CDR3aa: CASSIGTGGFNYGYTF

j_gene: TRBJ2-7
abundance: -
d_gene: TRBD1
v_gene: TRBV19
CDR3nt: TGTGCCAGTAGTCGCACAGGGGGCGCCTACGAGCAGTACTTC
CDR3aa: CASSRTGGAYEQYF

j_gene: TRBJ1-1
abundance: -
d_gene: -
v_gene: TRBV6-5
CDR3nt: TGTGCCAGCATCCGGGACACTGAAGCTTTCTTT
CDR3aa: CASIRDTEAFF

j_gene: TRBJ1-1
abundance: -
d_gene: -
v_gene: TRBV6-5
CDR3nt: TGTGCCAGCAGTCCCCGGACTTCGAACACTGAAGCTTTCTTT
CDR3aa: CASSPRTSNTEAFF

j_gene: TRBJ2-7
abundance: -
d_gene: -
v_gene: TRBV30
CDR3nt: TGTGCCTGGAGAGGAGATTACGAGCAGTACTTC
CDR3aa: CAWRGDYEQYF

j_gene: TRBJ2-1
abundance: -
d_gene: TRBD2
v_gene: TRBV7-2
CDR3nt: TGTGCCACCAACCCCAGGTCACTAGCGGGGGGCTCCTACAATGAGCAGTTCTTC
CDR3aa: CATNPRSLAGGSYNEQFF

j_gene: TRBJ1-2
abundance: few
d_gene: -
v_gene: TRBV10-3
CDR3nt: TGTGCCATCAGTGGTGGACCCGGGAGCTATGGCTACACCTTC
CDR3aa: CAISGGPGSYGYTF

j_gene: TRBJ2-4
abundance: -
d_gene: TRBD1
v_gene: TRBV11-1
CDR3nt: TGTGCCAGCAGCTCCGGGACAGGGGGTAAGGGGGACATTCAGTACTTC
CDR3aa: CASSSGTGGKGDIQYF